This T cell receptor (beta chain) was observed in a study of cytomegalovirus exposure and HLA in healthy donors. The count of this clone is one. Here immunoSEQ multiplex PCR was the method, and the copy in TCRdb shows in-frame clones only, minus some. In the table there are approximately 220,000 clones, 80% to 90% of which are singletons. This CDR3 has 16 amino acids. With 0 bases clipped from V and 5 bases from J, the junction kept 5 bases outside the gene matches. Germline V gene lookup returns CDR1 LGHNA and CDR2 YSLEER. The V call is TRBV4-3, the J call TRBJ2-5, with 11 bases that match TRBD1. Sequencing was carried out using PBMCs. This TCR was sampled from a man aged 18 to 30 in good health and CMV-seronegative. In DNA, the CDR3 is TGCGCCAGCAGCCAAGATGGACAGGGGGCTTGGGAGACCCAGTACTTC. It yields the protein CASSQDGQGAWETQYF.